Following are 11 T cell receptor beta chains from one sample sequenced in a study of cytomegalovirus exposure and HLA in healthy donors. The primer mix had 60 Vbeta and 13 Jbeta primers. Generated by immunoSEQ multiplex PCR, the TCRdb table keeps only in-frame clones and is missing some. This table holds approximately 140,000 clones. Material for sequencing was PBMCs. All receptors come from a woman aged 18-29 years in good health and CMV-seronegative.

The chain combines TRBV19 with TRBJ2-7, with 9 positions matching TRBD2. The V gene's germline CDR1 is LNHDA and CDR2 SQIVND (reference sequence). This CDR3 has 15 residues. After removal of 0 bases from V and 4 bases from J, the junction contained 4 bases not matched to a gene. CDR3 sequence (DNA): TGTGCCAGTAGTATAGATAGCGGGAGTATATACGAGCAGTACTTC. It specifies CASSIDSGSIYEQYF. The whole variable domain, filled in from reference TRBV19 and TRBJ2-7, reads DGGITQSPKYLFRKEGQNVTLSCEQNLNHDAMYWYRQDPGQGLRLIYYSQIVNDFQKGDIAEGYSVSREKKESFPLTVTSAQKNPTAFYLCASSIDSGSIYEQYFGPGTRLTVT.

The V gene is TRBV5-1, the J gene TRBJ1-1; D is possibly TRBD1 (6 bases). V shed 0 bases and J shed 0 bases, with 18 bases lying between them. The CDR3 is made up of 18 amino acids. The V gene's germline CDR1 is SGHRS and CDR2 YFSETQ. The CDR3 DNA reads TGCGCCAGCAGCTTGGCCCTGGGGGCGGACAAATTGAACACTGAAGCTTTCTTT. This translates into CASSLALGADKLNTEAFF.

The V and J genes are TRBV6-5 and TRBJ1-1, with TRBD1 matching 7 bases. CDR1 is MNHEY, CDR2 SVGAGI, per germline. The CDR3 is 12 amino acids. V trimming: 10 bases; J trimming: 3 bases; junction bases outside the gene matches: 5. The CDR3 region is CAIAQGYTEAFF. For the CDR3, the DNA is TGTGCCATTGCACAGGGGTACACTGAAGCTTTCTTT.

The rearrangement uses TRBV15 and TRBJ1-1; D is uncertain. V was pared by 1 base and J by 7 bases, with 7 bases between. There are 12 residues in the CDR3. Germline CDR1 is LNHNV and CDR2 is YYDKDF (reference sequence). CDR3 in amino acids: CATSRVESEAFF. The CDR3, as DNA: TGTGCCACCAGCAGAGTGGAGAGTGAAGCTTTCTTT.

V and J are TRBV29-1 and TRBJ1-2; a possible D gene is TRBD1 (6 bases). V lost 6 bases to trimming and J lost 4 bases, with 27 bases between them. The CDR3 runs to 17 residues. Germline CDR1 reads SQVTM; CDR2 reads ANQGSEA. Written as DNA, the CDR3 is TGCAGCGTCCCACCCGGGGGGGCCGGGGAGTCCTTCTATGGCTACACCTTC. Its translation is CSVPPGGAGESFYGYTF.

The rearrangement uses TRBV19 and TRBJ2-7; possibly TRBD2 for D (6 bases). The CDR3 extends over 13 amino acids. The ends were cut back, 1 base at V and 3 bases at J, with 7 bases in the middle. Germline-derived CDR1 and CDR2 are LNHDA and SQIVND (reference sequence). CDR3 in amino acids: CASSIGTNYEQYF. The CDR3 coding sequence is TGTGCCAGTAGTATAGGGACTAACTACGAGCAGTACTTC.

This chain links TRBV5-4 with TRBJ2-7; no reliable D call. CDR3 size: 13 residues. Germline V gene lookup returns CDR1 SGHNT and CDR2 YYREEE (reference sequence). Trimming took 0 bases from V and 0 from J, leaving 4 bases between them. DNA of the CDR3: TGTGCCAGCAGCTTGGACTACTCCTACGAGCAGTACTTC. Encoded protein: CASSLDYSYEQYF.

The rearrangement uses TRBV5-1 and TRBJ1-1; 9 nucleotides line up with TRBD1. The V gene end was trimmed by 4 bases and the J gene end by 4 bases; junction bases not matched to a gene: 8. The CDR3 covers 15 residues. The V gene's germline CDR1 is SGHRS and CDR2 YFSETQ. CDR3 coding DNA: TGCGCCAGCAGCACCGGGACAGGGTACTCCACTGAAGCTTTCTTT. Residues: CASSTGTGYSTEAFF.

As concerns this clone: Other DNA sequences from this sample encode an identical CDR3 as well. The CDR3: CASSYSIGGNQPQHF. The CDR3 DNA sequence: TGTGCCAGCAGTTACTCGATCGGGGGGAATCAGCCCCAGCATTTT. This chain connects TRBV6-5 to TRBJ1-5; D perhaps matches TRBD1 (5 bases). Looked up from germline, CDR1 is MNHEY and CDR2 is SVGAGI. With 0 bases removed from V and 4 bases from J, the gap between germline ends came to 10 bases. The CDR3 sequence is 15 residues long.

This chain links TRBV7-3 with TRBJ2-1; perhaps TRBD2 as D (5 bases). The V and J ends lost 0 bases and 8 bases respectively, with 8 bases between them. Germline V gene sequence: CDR1 SGHTA, CDR2 FQGTGA. CDR3 length: 13 amino acids. CDR3 sequence: CASSLTGRDEQFF. The CDR3 DNA is TGTGCCAGCAGCTTAACTGGGAGAGATGAGCAGTTCTTC.

The chain carries TRBV21-1 and TRBJ2-7; the DNA was not compared with TRBD2, the D call given in the table. TRBV21-1 is shown as a pseudogene. The CDR3 is made up of 21 amino acids. The CDR3 is CASSKPTRLAGAGNRPHEQYV. CDR3 nucleotide sequence: TGTGCCAGCAGCAAGCCCACCAGACTAGCGGGAGCCGGGAACCGCCCCCACGAGCAGTACGTC.